This TCR beta chain came from a study of blood T cells in healthy people across ages. On this clonotype: Its antigen is still unknown.

Alongside a J-beta primer mix, a sample-barcoded 5' primer served in a second PCR lasting about 7 to 12 cycles. TCRdb re-analysed the 5' RACE reads in MiXCR, keeping a single row per CDR3 protein. The sample yields roughly 1,300,000 distinct CDR3 sequences, approximately 59% seen once. The CDR3 totals 12 residues. V was trimmed by 3 bases and J by 10 bases, leaving 10 bases between them. Regarding the study as a whole: Unsorted PBMCs prevented conclusive naive versus antigen-experienced comparison. Strong correlation linked observed beta diversity and percent naive T cells. More naive CD4+ cells and higher diversity marked long-lived donors relative to aged donors.

Specimen: blood. The TCR originated in a man aged 18 to 29 in good health. This chain connects TRBV12-3 or TRBV12-4 to TRBJ1-5; D is unclear. CDR3 bases: TGTGCCAGCAGTTTCTGGGGAGAACCCCAGCATTTT. It is translated as CASSFWGEPQHF.